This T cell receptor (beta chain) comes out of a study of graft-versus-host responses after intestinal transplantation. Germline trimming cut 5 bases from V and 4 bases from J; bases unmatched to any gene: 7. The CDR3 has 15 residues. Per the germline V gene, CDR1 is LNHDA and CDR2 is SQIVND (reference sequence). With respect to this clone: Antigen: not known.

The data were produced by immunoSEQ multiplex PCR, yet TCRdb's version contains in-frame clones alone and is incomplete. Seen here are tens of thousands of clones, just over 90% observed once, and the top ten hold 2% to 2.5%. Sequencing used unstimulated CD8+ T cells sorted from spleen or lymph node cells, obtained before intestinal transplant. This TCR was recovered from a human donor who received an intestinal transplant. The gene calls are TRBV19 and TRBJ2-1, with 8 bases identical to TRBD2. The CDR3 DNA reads TGTGCCAGTAGTGTAAGCGGGGGATTTTACAATGAGCAGTTCTTC. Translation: CASSVSGGFYNEQFF.